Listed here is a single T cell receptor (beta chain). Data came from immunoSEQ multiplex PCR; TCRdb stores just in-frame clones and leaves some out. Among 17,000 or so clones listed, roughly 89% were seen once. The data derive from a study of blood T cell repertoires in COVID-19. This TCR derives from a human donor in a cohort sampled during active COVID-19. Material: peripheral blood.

The CDR3 bases are TGCAGCGTTCCGTCTAGCGGAGACCCTTTCTACAATGAGCAGTTCTTC. Its protein is CSVPSSGDPFYNEQFF. The J gene is TRBJ2-1, the V gene TRBV29-1; 7 bases align to TRBD2. J gave up 3 bases and V 5 bases, and 13 bases lay outside the gene matches. Germline CDR1 SQVTM, CDR2 ANQGSEA. The CDR3 is made up of 16 amino acids.